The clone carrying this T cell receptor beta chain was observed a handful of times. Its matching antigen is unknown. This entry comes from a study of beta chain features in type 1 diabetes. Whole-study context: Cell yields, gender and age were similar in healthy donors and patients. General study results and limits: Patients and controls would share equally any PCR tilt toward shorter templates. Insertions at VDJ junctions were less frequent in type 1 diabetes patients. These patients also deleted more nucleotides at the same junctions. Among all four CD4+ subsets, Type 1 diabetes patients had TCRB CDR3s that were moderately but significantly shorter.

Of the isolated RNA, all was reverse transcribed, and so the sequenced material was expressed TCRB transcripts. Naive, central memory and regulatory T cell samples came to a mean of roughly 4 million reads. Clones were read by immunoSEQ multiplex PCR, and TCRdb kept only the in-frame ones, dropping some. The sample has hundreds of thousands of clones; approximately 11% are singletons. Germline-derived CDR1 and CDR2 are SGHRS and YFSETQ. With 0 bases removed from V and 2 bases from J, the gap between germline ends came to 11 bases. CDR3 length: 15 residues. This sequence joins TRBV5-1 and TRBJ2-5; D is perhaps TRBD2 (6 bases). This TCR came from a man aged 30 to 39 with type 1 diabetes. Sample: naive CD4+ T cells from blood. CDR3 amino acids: CASSLVGSGQETQYF. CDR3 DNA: TGCGCCAGCAGCTTGGTGGGTAGCGGACAAGAGACCCAGTACTTC.